The following is a T cell receptor (beta chain) sequence with its context. Its antigen is undetermined. Mismatch with germline at one junction end may stem from a read error. Germline CDR1 is SGHTA and CDR2 is FQGNSA. This CDR3 region has 16 residues. The data belong to a study of identical twins. Overall study results and limits: Weaker excess twin sharing was observed in beta out-of-frame sequences. Cord blood's abundant beta clonotypes had fewer insertions, unlike memory repertoires. It was out-of-frame TCR alpha sharing in monozygotic twins that models underestimated.

cDNA molecules carried unique molecular identifiers, and template switching added a universal primer site. TCRdb reprocessed the 5' RACE reads via MiXCR and lists one record per CDR3 protein. Among more than 1.5 million distinct CDR3 sequences listed, under 35% were seen once. Sequenced: cord blood. This TCR derives from a newborn girl in good health. The chain couples TRBV7-2 to TRBJ2-3; D ambiguous. DNA of the CDR3: TGTGCCAGCAGCTTAGATCGTGACAACCCCACAGATATGCAGTATTTT. It translates to CASSLDRDNPTDMQYF.